Listed below are T cell receptor beta chains from one sample, sequenced in a study of graft-versus-host responses after intestinal transplantation. Their cognate antigens are unknown. Sequenced by immunoSEQ multiplex PCR; TCRdb stores in-frame clones only, minus some. This sample yields fewer than 90,000 clones, of which about 94% are seen a single time; roughly 0.18% belongs to the top ten. The input for sequencing was unstimulated CD4+ T cells sorted from spleen or lymph node cells, taken before transplant. The receptors stem from a human donor who was the organ donor for an intestinal transplant. The CDR3 runs from the conserved cysteine through the conserved F or W. A D gene is named only where the DNA matches it firmly. Clone sizes are given selectively: once, few, many, or a class where the clone is expanded.

>TRBJ1-4|TRBV19|-|-|16
TGTGCCAGTAGTTTCCGTGGGAGTTCAACTAATGAAAAACTGTTTTTT
CASSFRGSSTNEKLFF
>TRBJ2-3|TRBV29-1|-|TRBD2|13
TGCAGCGTTGTACTAGCGGGGGGAGATACGCAGTATTTT
CSVVLAGGDTQYF
>TRBJ1-2|TRBV7-2|-|-|12
TGTGCCAGCAGCTTACAGAGATTCGGCTACACCTTC
CASSLQRFGYTF
>TRBJ2-5|TRBV5-4|-|TRBD2|14
TGTGCCAGCAGCCCAAAGACTAGCGGAGAGACCCAGTACTTC
CASSPKTSGETQYF
>TRBJ2-5|TRBV28|-|-|15
TGCGCCAGCAGGACGGAGGGGTTGGGACAAGAGACCCAGTACTTC
CASRTEGLGQETQYF
>TRBJ2-2|TRBV7-2|-|TRBD2|16
TGTGCCAGCAGCTTACTTCCGTGGGAGGGAACCGGGGAGCTGTTTTTT
CASSLLPWEGTGELFF
>TRBJ2-2|TRBV28|-|-|18
TGTGCCACCCCAGCCCGGGGGCGAAGTCGGGGGAACACCGGGGAGCTGTTTTTT
CATPARGRSRGNTGELFF
>TRBJ1-1|TRBV11-2|-|-|13
TGTGCCAGCAGCTCCGACAGGAACACTGAAGCTTTCTTT
CASSSDRNTEAFF
>TRBJ1-5|TRBV28|-|-|15
TGTGCCAGCAGCCTCAGTCAAGGGGGACATCAGCCCCAGCATTTT
CASSLSQGGHQPQHF
>TRBJ1-5|TRBV2|-|TRBD1|16
TGTGCCAGCAGTTCTGGACAGGGACTAAGCAATCAGCCCCAGCATTTT
CASSSGQGLSNQPQHF
>TRBJ1-1|TRBV28|-|-|18
TGTGCCAGCAGTTTAAATAACCCCGCAGCATACATGAACACTGAAGCTTTCTTT
CASSLNNPAAYMNTEAFF
>TRBJ1-1|TRBV5-5|-|-|15
TGTGCCAGCAGCTTGCAAATAACAGGGAACACTGAAGCTTTCTTT
CASSLQITGNTEAFF
>TRBJ1-1|TRBV10-3|-|TRBD1|14
TGTGCCATCAGTGAGTGGGACAGGGACACTGAAGCTTTCTTT
CAISEWDRDTEAFF
>TRBJ2-5|TRBV5-1|-|-|15
TGCGCCAGCAGCTTGGGTACGAGCTCCCAAGAGACCCAGTACTTC
CASSLGTSSQETQYF
>TRBJ1-1|TRBV6-6|-|-|12
TGTGCCATCACGCGAATGAACACTGAAGCTTTCTTT
CAITRMNTEAFF
>TRBJ1-1|TRBV27|-|TRBD1|13
TGTGCCAGCAGGGGACAGTTGAACACTGAAGCTTTCTTT
CASRGQLNTEAFF
>TRBJ1-2|TRBV2|-|-|13
TGTGCCAGCAGTGAGGGGCAGGACTATGGCTACACCTTC
CASSEGQDYGYTF
>TRBJ2-7|TRBV10-3|-|-|16
TGTGCCATCAGTGAGAGGGGGACGGGTGATTCCTACGAGCAGTACTTC
CAISERGTGDSYEQYF
>TRBJ2-5|TRBV4-1|-|-|15
TGCGCCAGCAGCCAATTTAGAACCGTTCAAGAGACCCAGTACTTC
CASSQFRTVQETQYF
>TRBJ1-6|TRBV7-9|once|-|17
TGTGCCAGCAGCCCGCTTGTCGGCACAGGGCCGTGGTCACCCCTCCACTTT
CASSPLVGTGPWSPLHF
>TRBJ2-1|TRBV5-4|-|TRBD2|14
TGTGCCAGCAGCGGGACTAGCGGGGTCGATGAGCAGTTCTTC
CASSGTSGVDEQFF
>TRBJ2-4|TRBV6-5|-|-|15
TGTGCCAGCAGACCCGGCAGTATAGCCAAAAACATTCAGTACTTC
CASRPGSIAKNIQYF